This T cell receptor (beta chain) was sequenced in a study of cytomegalovirus exposure and HLA in healthy donors. Study results and limitations: In a later analysis, a missense DCLRE1C variant was linked to TCR beta V- and J-gene trimming.

V gave up 4 bases and J gave up 5 bases; unmatched junction bases: 0. The CDR3 is 13 amino acids. In germline, CDR1 is SNHLY, CDR2 FYNNEI. Of note for this clone: The antigen is unknown.

Use of 60 Vbeta and 13 Jbeta primers characterized the PCR. Clones were sequenced by immunoSEQ multiplex PCR, and TCRdb holds only the in-frame ones, with some missing. The data contain some 96,000 clones, approximately 80% of them singletons. This TCR came from a woman aged 55 to 70 in good health and CMV-seronegative. Sequencing used PBMCs. The chain recombines TRBV2 with TRBJ2-5; 11 bases are shared with TRBD1. In nucleotides, the CDR3 is TGTGCCAGCAGTGGGGACAGGGGGGAGACCCAGTACTTC. Translating gives CASSGDRGETQYF.